This T cell receptor (beta chain) originates from a study of OX40 agonist ivuxolimab in advanced cancers. General study findings and limits: Patients who responded partially at 0.1-3.0 mg/kg showed clonal expansion ranking among the lowest.

Profiling relied on immunoSEQ multiplex PCR, and the TCRdb table lists in-frame clones only, not all of them. The data show some 69,000 clones, about 89% seen once. Of note for this clone: As yet, its antigen is unknown.

The V and J ends lost 6 bases and 5 bases, in that order; junction bases with no gene match: 4. Per the germline V gene, CDR1 is LNHDA and CDR2 is SQIVND (reference sequence). The CDR3 has 14 residues. The source material was CD4+ or CD8+ T cells sorted from blood, sampled in a trial of the OX40 agonist ivuxolimab. The TCR sequence derives from an adult with an advanced solid tumor such as melanoma, head and neck, liver or kidney cancer. This rearrangement joins TRBV19 to TRBJ2-3; 11 bases are shared with TRBD2. The CDR3 nucleotides read TGTGCCAGTAGCCCGGGACTAGCGGTAGATACGCAGTATTTT. Translating gives CASSPGLAVDTQYF.